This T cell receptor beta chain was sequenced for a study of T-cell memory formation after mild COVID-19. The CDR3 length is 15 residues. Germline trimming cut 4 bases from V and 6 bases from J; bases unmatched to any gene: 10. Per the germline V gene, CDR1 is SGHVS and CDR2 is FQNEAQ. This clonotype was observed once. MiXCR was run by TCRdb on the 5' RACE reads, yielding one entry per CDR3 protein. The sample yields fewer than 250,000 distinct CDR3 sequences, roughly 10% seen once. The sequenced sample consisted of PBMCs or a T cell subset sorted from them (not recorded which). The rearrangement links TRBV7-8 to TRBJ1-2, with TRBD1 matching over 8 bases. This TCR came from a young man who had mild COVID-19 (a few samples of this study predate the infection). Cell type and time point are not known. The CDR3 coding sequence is TGTGCCAGCAGCTCCCCCCGACAGGGGAAGGATGGCTACACCTTC. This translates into CASSSPRQGKDGYTF.